The next 28 T cell receptor beta chains were all read from a single sample in a study of CD8+ T cells in alopecia areata (dated by TCRdb to the late 2010s). Library preparation was by the immunoSEQ multiplex PCR assay. RNA was extracted from all samples and reverse transcribed into cDNA, which served as template for TCR sequencing. What TCRdb holds here is the immuneACCESS table cut down to in-frame rearrangements. Part of the clones is not present; checked against another copy, under half of the missing clones reflect an unresolved V gene, and the others are unexplained. The sample has several thousand clones on record, about two thirds of them singletons. Jointly, the top ten make up around 19% of the sample. Material for sequencing was skin. Receptors were obtained from a human donor in good health.

This rearrangement joins TRBV6-1 to TRBJ1-1, with D possibly TRBD1 on 5 matching bases. In germline, CDR1 is MNHNS, CDR2 SASEGT. This CDR3 has 14 amino acids. Trimming stripped 6 bases from V and 8 bases from J, with 19 bases between. CDR3 sequence: CASSARQPIIEAFF. The CDR3 DNA follows: TGTGCCAGCAGCGCTCGACAGCCTATCATAGAAGCTTTCTTT.

CDR3 region: CASRIAGGPHNEQFF. CDR3 bases: TGTGCCAGCAGAATAGCGGGAGGGCCGCACAATGAGCAGTTCTTC. V gene TRBV27 combines with J gene TRBJ2-1; 11 nucleotides agree with TRBD2. This CDR3 has 15 amino acids. CDR1 and CDR2 (germline): MNHEY, SMNVEV (reference sequence). J gave up 5 bases and V 6 bases, and 6 bases lay outside the gene matches.

This chain uses TRBV5-5 with TRBJ2-2; D unclear. The V end lost 0 bases, the J end lost 7 bases, and 16 bases lay between the germline ends. Germline CDR1 is SGHKS and CDR2 is YYEKEE (reference sequence). CDR3 length: 16 amino acids. CDR3 nucleotide sequence: TGTGCCAGCAGCTTGGTGTTTGCCCCGCCTCGCGGGGAGCTGTTTTTT. Translating gives CASSLVFAPPRGELFF.

This chain connects TRBV15 to TRBJ1-1, with 7 bases identical to TRBD1. The V gene end was trimmed by 3 bases and the J gene end by 0 bases; junction bases not matched to a gene: 4. Germline V gene lookup returns CDR1 LNHNV and CDR2 YYDKDF (reference sequence). CDR3 length: 15 amino acids. CDR3 amino acids: CATSSHRGMNTEAFF. Written as DNA, the CDR3 is TGTGCCACCAGCAGCCACAGGGGTATGAACACTGAAGCTTTCTTT.

In this sample, this clone turned up a few times. The chain uses TRBV2 and TRBJ2-7, with D perhaps TRBD2 (5 bases). The CDR3 runs 12 residues. Trimming removed 7 bases at V and 1 base at J, with 8 bases between. The V gene's germline CDR1 is SNHLY and CDR2 FYNNEI. The CDR3 is CASTGDSYEQYF. DNA of the CDR3: TGTGCCAGCACCGGGGATTCCTACGAGCAGTACTTC.

The V call is TRBV10-3, the J call TRBJ2-4; D unclear. Per the germline V gene, CDR1 is ENHRY and CDR2 is SYGVKD. V lost 3 bases to trimming and J lost 1 base, with 7 bases between them. There are 14 residues in the CDR3. The CDR3 nucleotides read TGTGCCATCAGTGAATTGGGGGCCAAAAACATTCAGTACTTC. As protein: CAISELGAKNIQYF.

The rearrangement links TRBV27 to TRBJ2-2; D may be TRBD2 (5 bases). Germline CDR1 and CDR2: MNHEY and SMNVEV (reference sequence). V gave up 7 bases and J gave up 0 bases, with 9 bases separating them. This CDR3 contains 14 residues. CDR3: CASNSATNTGELFF. The CDR3 DNA follows: TGTGCCAGCAATAGCGCGACGAACACCGGGGAGCTGTTTTTT.

This clone was counted only a few times. This rearrangement joins TRBV7-9 to TRBJ1-2; D uncertain. The CDR3 is 15 residues long. Per the germline V gene, CDR1 is SEHNR and CDR2 is FQNEAQ (reference sequence). V was shortened by 3 bases and J by 3 bases, with 14 bases between the two germline ends. CDR3 nucleotide sequence: TGTGCCAGCAGCTTTCCGAGGGCGGAATACTATGGCTACACCTTC. Translated: CASSFPRAEYYGYTF.

The rearrangement joins TRBV21-1 to TRBJ2-5; the table calls TRBD1, which could not be checked here. TRBV21-1 represents a pseudogene. This CDR3 is built from 17 residues. DNA for the CDR3: TGTGCCAGCAGCCGCCGGGACAGAGGCCTAAAAGGGGAGACCCAGTACTTC. Amino acids: CASSRRDRGLKGETQYF.

The V and J genes are TRBV18 and TRBJ2-1, with D possibly being TRBD2 (6 bases). The CDR3 has 15 amino acids. Trimming took off 3 bases at V and 1 base at J, with 10 bases between the two ends. Looked up from germline, CDR1 is KGHSH and CDR2 is LQKENI. The CDR3 protein is CASSPWRASYNEQFF. As DNA, the CDR3 is TGTGCCAGCTCACCTTGGAGGGCGTCCTACAATGAGCAGTTCTTC. Complete variable domain (other parts from reference TRBV18 and TRBJ2-1): NAGVMQNPRHLVRRRGQEARLRCSPMKGHSHVYWYRQLPEEGLKFMVYLQKENIIDESGMPKERFSAEFPKEGPSILRIQQVVRGDSAAYFCASSPWRASYNEQFFGPGTRLTVL.

The genes are TRBV6-5 and TRBJ2-2; no reliable D call. This CDR3 is built from 15 residues. Trimming stripped 5 bases from V and 7 bases from J, with 17 bases between. Germline assignment: CDR1 MNHEY and CDR2 SVGAGI. DNA for the CDR3: TGTGCCAGCAGTACCGGACGGCGTTCGGGCGGGGAGCTGTTTTTT. Translating it yields CASSTGRRSGGELFF.

This clone was recorded a few times. The CDR3 DNA reads TGTGCCAGCAGCTTAATGGGCTTTACTAATTCACCCCTCCACTTT. It codes for CASSLMGFTNSPLHF. The chain uses TRBV11-2 and TRBJ1-6, with unresolved D. CDR1 is SGHAT and CDR2 is FQNNGV in the germline V gene. V lost 2 bases, J lost 6 bases, and 11 bases lay in between. The CDR3 length is 15 residues.

This chain connects TRBV5-4 to TRBJ2-2; TRBD2 aligns across 7 bases. The CDR3 totals 13 residues. Germline lookup yields CDR1 SGHNT and CDR2 YYREEE (reference sequence). The junction had 4 bases not matched to a gene; V was cut back by 5 bases and J by 6 bases. The CDR3 DNA reads TGTGCCAGCAGGAGTGGGGGGGCCGGGGAGCTGTTTTTT. Translated, it gives CASRSGGAGELFF.

This clone was recorded a few times. V gene TRBV29-1 combines with J gene TRBJ1-2; D is ambiguous. CDR3 length: 11 amino acids. CDR1 is SQVTM, CDR2 ANQGSEA, per germline. V lost 0 bases to trimming and J lost 8 bases, with 7 bases between them. CDR3 amino acids: CSVEETLGYTF. The CDR3, as DNA: TGCAGCGTTGAAGAGACGTTGGGCTACACCTTC. The entire variable domain, with the rest obtained from reference TRBV29-1 and TRBJ1-2, is as follows: SAVISQKPSRDICQRGTSLTIQCQVDSQVTMMFWYRQQPGQSLTLIATANQGSEATYESGFVIDKFPISRPNLTFSTLTVSNMSPEDSSIYLCSVEETLGYTFGSGTRLTVV.

The CDR3 region is CASSYSRGGGYNGYTF. The CDR3 DNA is TGTGCCAGCAGTTACTCGCGAGGGGGAGGATACAATGGCTACACCTTC. The genes are TRBV6-6 and TRBJ1-2; D is possibly TRBD1 (6 bases). Trimming took 0 bases from V and 6 from J, leaving 17 bases between them. Germline assignment: CDR1 MNHNY and CDR2 SVGAGI (reference sequence). This CDR3 region has 16 residues.

The chain links TRBV7-9 to TRBJ2-2; D is unclear. Germline CDR1 reads SEHNR; CDR2 reads FQNEAQ (reference sequence). This CDR3 spans 14 amino acids. Trimming left V 1 base short and J 6 bases short, with 9 bases between. The chain's CDR3 is CASSLDWRPGELFF. The CDR3 DNA follows: TGTGCCAGCAGCTTAGATTGGCGTCCCGGGGAGCTGTTTTTT.

This sequence joins TRBV5-1 and TRBJ2-1, with D perhaps matching TRBD1 (5 bases). The CDR3 sequence is 14 residues long. Germline CDR1 is SGHRS and CDR2 is YFSETQ. The V and J ends lost 0 bases and 9 bases respectively, with 13 bases between them. The CDR3 protein is CASSLEPGFSEQFF. DNA of the CDR3: TGCGCCAGCAGCTTGGAACCAGGGTTTAGTGAGCAGTTCTTC.

V is TRBV5-1 and J is TRBJ1-4, with D possibly being TRBD1 (5 bases). Trimming took 4 bases from V and 8 from J, leaving 15 bases between them. CDR1 is SGHRS, CDR2 YFSETQ, per germline. This CDR3 spans 14 amino acids. CDR3 coding DNA: TGCGCCAGCAGCCCTACAGGACCAGGGGAAAAACTGTTTTTT. As protein: CASSPTGPGEKLFF.

This chain joins TRBV5-7 and TRBJ2-5, with 8 bases aligning to TRBD1. TRBV5-7 is treated as an ORF (open reading frame) with a function not yet certain. This CDR3 spans 16 amino acids. The V and J ends lost 0 bases and 1 base, in that order; junction bases with no gene match: 5. As DNA, the CDR3 is TGTGCCAGCAGCTTGGGGCCGACAGGGGTCCAAGAGACCCAGTACTTC. This gives the protein CASSLGPTGVQETQYF.

This sequence joins TRBV5-1 and TRBJ2-7; D may correspond to TRBD1 or TRBD2 (5 bases each). The germline gives CDR1 SGHRS, CDR2 YFSETQ. There are 14 residues in the CDR3. V lost 7 bases, J lost 0 bases, and 14 bases lay in between. This chain's CDR3 is CASSRDAHSYEQYF. DNA of the CDR3: TGCGCCAGCTCCCGGGACGCGCACTCCTACGAGCAGTACTTC.

The genes are TRBV23-1 and TRBJ2-2; 12 bases agree with TRBD2. TRBV23-1 qualifies as an ORF whose function is uncertain. V dropped 7 bases and J dropped 6; count of bases not matched to a gene: 12. The CDR3 loop spans 17 amino acids. The CDR3 nucleotides read TGCGCCAGCACCAGGGGCCCTGGACTAGCGGGATCCGGGGAGCTGTTTTTT. Translating gives CASTRGPGLAGSGELFF.

This chain links TRBV11-2 with TRBJ1-1, with TRBD1 matching over 7 bases. Germline CDR1 and CDR2: SGHAT and FQNNGV. The junction had 2 bases not matched to a gene; V was cut back by 3 bases and J by 1 base. The CDR3 contains 14 residues. Here the CDR3 reads CASSLRTGNTEAFF. The CDR3 DNA reads TGTGCCAGCAGCTTGCGGACAGGGAACACTGAAGCTTTCTTT. Looking up the rest from reference TRBV11-2 and TRBJ1-1 gives the full variable domain: EAGVAQSPRYKIIEKRQSVAFWCNPISGHATLYWYQQILGQGPKLLIQFQNNGVVDDSQLPKDRFSAERLKGVDSTLKIQPAKLEDSAVYLCASSLRTGNTEAFFGQGTRLTVV.

This clone was seen only a few times. This chain connects TRBV19 to TRBJ1-1; no definite D call. This CDR3 spans 15 amino acids. Germline CDR1 and CDR2: LNHDA and SQIVND (reference sequence). V gave up 8 bases and J gave up 1 base, with 17 bases separating them. CDR3 DNA sequence: TGTGCCAGTGCTATAGCACATTTACCGAACACTGAAGCTTTCTTT. Protein product: CASAIAHLPNTEAFF.

This clone was seen a single time. V usage is TRBV20-1 and J usage is TRBJ2-5; D ambiguous. The CDR3 has 11 amino acids. CDR1 is DFQATT and CDR2 is SNEGSKA in the germline V gene (reference sequence). Here the CDR3 DNA reads TGCAGCGCCGGGCTGCAAGAGACCCAGTACTTC. This gives the protein CSAGLQETQYF.

V and J are TRBV5-1 and TRBJ2-1, with 10 bases lining up with TRBD2. After removal of 7 bases from V and 0 bases from J, the junction contained 4 bases not matched to a gene. Germline loops: CDR1 SGHRS, CDR2 YFSETQ. This CDR3 has 15 residues. This CDR3 reads CASRRLAGSYNEQFF. CDR3 DNA: TGCGCCAGCCGACGACTAGCGGGCTCCTACAATGAGCAGTTCTTC.

The table lists this clone with a few counts. This sequence joins TRBV2 and TRBJ1-1; no firm D call. The CDR3 loop spans 11 amino acids. The germline gives CDR1 SNHLY, CDR2 FYNNEI. Trimming stripped 4 bases from V and 7 bases from J, with 7 bases between. CDR3 DNA sequence: TGTGCCAGCAGTGCGCTGTATGAAGCTTTCTTT. As protein: CASSALYEAFF.

The chain employs TRBV4-1 and TRBJ1-1; D not resolved. The V gene lost 8 bases and the J gene lost 4 bases, with 17 bases spanning the gap. Germline V CDR1 and CDR2: MGHRA, YSYEKL. The CDR3 totals 14 residues. CDR3 bases: TGCGCCAGCTCCGGACCGCTGAAAGGCACTGAAGCTTTCTTT. Amino acid sequence: CASSGPLKGTEAFF.

The CDR3 bases are TGTGCCAGCAGCCAAGTGACAGACCCATGGGACTATTTCAGCTCCTACGAGCAGTACTTC. Amino acids: CASSQVTDPWDYFSSYEQYF. The V and J genes are TRBV16 and TRBJ2-7; the match to TRBD2 covers 7 bases. CDR3 length equals 20 residues. CDR1 and CDR2 from the germline V gene are KGHSY and FQNENV. With 2 bases clipped from V and 0 bases from J, the junction kept 19 bases outside the gene matches.